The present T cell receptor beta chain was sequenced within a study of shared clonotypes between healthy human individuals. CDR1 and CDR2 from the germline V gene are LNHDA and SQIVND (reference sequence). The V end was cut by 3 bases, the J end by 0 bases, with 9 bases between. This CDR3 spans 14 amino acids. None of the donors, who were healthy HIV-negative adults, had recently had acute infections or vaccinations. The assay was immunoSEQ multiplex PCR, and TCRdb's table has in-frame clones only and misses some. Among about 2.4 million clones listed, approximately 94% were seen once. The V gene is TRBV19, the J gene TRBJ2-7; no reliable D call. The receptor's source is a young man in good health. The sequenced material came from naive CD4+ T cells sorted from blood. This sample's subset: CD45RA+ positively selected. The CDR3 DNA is TGTGCCAGTAGTATTGGCTCAGCCTCCTACGAGCAGTACTTC. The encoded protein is CASSIGSASYEQYF.